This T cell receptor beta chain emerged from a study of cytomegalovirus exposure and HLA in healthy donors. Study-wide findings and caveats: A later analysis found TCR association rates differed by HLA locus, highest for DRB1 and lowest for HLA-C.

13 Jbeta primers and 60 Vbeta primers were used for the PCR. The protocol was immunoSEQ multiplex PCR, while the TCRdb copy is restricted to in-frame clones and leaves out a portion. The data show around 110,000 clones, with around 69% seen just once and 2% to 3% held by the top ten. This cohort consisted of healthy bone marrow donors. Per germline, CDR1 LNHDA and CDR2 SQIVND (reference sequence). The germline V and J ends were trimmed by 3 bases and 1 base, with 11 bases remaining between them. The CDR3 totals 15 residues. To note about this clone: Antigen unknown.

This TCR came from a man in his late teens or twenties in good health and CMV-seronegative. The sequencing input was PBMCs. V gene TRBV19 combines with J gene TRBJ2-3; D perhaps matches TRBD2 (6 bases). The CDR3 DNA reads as TGTGCCAGTAGTATCGAGCGGGCGGGCACAGATACGCAGTATTTT. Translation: CASSIERAGTDTQYF.